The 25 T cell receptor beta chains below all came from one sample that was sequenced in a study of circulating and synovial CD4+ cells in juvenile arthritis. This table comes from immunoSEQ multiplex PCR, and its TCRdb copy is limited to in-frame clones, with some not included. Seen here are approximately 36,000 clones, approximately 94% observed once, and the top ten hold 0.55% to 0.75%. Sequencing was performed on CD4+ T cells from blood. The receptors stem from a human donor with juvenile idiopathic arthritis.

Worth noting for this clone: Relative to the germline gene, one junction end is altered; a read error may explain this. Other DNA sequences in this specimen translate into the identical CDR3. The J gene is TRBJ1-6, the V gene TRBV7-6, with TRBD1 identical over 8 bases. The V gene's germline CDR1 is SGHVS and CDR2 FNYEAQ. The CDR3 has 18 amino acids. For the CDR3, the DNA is TGTGCCAGCAGCTCCGGGGTGACAGGGGTAGCCTATAATTCCCCCCTCCACTTT. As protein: CASSSGVTGVAYNSPLHF.

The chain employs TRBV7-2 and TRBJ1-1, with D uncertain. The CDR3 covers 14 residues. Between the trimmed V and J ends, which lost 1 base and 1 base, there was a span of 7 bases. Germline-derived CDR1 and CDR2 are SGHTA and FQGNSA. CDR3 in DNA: TGTGCCAGCAGCTTAGTTTCAGGGAACACTGAAGCTTTCTTT. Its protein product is CASSLVSGNTEAFF.

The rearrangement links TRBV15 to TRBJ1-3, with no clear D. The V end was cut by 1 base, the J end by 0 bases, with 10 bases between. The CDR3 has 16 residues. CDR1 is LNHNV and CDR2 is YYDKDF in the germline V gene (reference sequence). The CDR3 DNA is TGTGCCACCAGCAGAGGCGGTGGAACCTCTGGAAACACCATATATTTT. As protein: CATSRGGGTSGNTIYF.

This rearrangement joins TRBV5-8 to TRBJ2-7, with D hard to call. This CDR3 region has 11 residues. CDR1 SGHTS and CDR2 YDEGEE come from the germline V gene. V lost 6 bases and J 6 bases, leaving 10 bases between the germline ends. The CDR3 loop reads CASTLAAEQYF. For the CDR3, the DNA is TGTGCCAGCACGTTGGCGGCCGAGCAGTACTTC.

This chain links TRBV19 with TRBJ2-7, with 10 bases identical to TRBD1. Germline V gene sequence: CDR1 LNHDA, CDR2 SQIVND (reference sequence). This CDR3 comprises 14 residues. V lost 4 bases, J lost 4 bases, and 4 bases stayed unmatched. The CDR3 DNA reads TGTGCCAGTAGTACCGGGACAGGGGCTTACGAGCAGTACTTC. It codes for CASSTGTGAYEQYF.

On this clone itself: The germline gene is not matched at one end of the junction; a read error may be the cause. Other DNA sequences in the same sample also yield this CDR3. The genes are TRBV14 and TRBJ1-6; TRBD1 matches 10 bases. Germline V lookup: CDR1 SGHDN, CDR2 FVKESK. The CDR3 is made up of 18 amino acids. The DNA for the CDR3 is TGTGCCAGCAGACAAGGGACAGGGGTTTTCTCCTATAATTCACCCCTCCACTTT. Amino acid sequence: CASRQGTGVFSYNSPLHF. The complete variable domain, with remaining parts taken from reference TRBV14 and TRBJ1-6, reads EAGVTQFPSHSVIEKGQTVTLRCDPISGHDNLYWYRRVMGKEIKFLLHFVKESKQDESGMPNNRFLAERTGGTYSTLKVQPAELEDSGVYFCASRQGTGVFSYNSPLHFGNGTRLTVT.

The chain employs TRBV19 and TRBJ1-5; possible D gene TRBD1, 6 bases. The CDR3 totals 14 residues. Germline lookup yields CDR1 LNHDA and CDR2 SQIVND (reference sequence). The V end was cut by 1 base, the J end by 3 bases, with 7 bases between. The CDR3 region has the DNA TGTGCCAGTAGTATAGGGGACAACAATCAGCCCCAGCATTTT. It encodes CASSIGDNNQPQHF.

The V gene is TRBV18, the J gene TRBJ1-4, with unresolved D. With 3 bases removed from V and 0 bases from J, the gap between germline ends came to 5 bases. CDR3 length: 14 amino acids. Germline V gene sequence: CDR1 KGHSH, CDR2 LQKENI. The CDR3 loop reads CASSPGATNEKLFF. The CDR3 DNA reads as TGTGCCAGCTCACCCGGTGCAACTAATGAAAAACTGTTTTTT.

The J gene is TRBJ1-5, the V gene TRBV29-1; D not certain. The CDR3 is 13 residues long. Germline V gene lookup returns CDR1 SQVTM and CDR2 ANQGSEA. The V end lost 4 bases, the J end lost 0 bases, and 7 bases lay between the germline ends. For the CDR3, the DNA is TGCAGCGTTGGAGACTATAGCAATCAGCCCCAGCATTTT. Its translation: CSVGDYSNQPQHF.

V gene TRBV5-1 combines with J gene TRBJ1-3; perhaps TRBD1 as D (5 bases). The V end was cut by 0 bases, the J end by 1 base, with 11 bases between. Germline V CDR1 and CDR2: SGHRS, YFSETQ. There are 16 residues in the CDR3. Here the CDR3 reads CASSLGPRVSGNTIYF. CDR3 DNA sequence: TGCGCCAGCAGCTTGGGACCCAGGGTGTCTGGAAACACCATATATTTT.

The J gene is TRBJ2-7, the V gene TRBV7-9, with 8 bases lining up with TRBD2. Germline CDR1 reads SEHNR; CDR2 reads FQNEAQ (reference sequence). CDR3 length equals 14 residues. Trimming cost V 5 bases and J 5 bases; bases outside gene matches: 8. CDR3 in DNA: TGTGCCAGCAGCCGTTCGGGAGGGGCCCACGAGCAGTACTTC. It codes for CASSRSGGAHEQYF.

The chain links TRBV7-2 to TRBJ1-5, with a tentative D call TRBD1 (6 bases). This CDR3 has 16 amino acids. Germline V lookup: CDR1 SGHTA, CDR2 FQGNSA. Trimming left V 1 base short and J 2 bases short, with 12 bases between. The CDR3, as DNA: TGTGCCAGCAGCTTAGGAGGTCCAGGGGGCAATCAGCCCCAGCATTTT. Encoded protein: CASSLGGPGGNQPQHF.

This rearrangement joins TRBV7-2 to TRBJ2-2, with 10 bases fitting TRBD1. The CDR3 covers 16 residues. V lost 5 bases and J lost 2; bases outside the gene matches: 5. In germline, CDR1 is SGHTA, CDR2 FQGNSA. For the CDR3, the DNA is TGTGCCAGCAGCCGACAGGGGGCCTTCAACACCGGGGAGCTGTTTTTT. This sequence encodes CASSRQGAFNTGELFF.

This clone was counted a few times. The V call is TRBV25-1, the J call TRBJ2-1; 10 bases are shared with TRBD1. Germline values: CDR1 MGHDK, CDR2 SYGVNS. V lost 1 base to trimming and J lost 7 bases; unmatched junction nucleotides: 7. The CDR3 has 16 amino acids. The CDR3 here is CASSELGDRGWNEQFF. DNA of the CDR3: TGTGCCAGCAGTGAATTGGGGGACAGGGGTTGGAATGAGCAGTTCTTC.

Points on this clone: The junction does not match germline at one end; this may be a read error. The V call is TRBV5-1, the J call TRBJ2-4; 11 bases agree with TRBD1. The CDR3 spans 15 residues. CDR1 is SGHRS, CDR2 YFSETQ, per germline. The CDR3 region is CASSSTHGQGAGQCF. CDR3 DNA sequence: TGCGCCAGCAGCTCCACCCACGGACAGGGGGCGGGTCAGTGCTTC.

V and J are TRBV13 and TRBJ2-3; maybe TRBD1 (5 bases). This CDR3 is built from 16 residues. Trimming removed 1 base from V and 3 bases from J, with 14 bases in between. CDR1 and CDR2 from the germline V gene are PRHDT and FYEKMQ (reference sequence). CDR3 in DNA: TGTGCCAGCAGCTTAGTAGGTTGGGGCGGTACAGATACGCAGTATTTT. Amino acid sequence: CASSLVGWGGTDTQYF.

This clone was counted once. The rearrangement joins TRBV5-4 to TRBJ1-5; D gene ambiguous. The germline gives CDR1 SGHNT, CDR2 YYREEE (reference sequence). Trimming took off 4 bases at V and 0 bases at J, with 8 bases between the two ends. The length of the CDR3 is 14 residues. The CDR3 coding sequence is TGTGCCAGCAGCCGTGGAGTTAGCAATCAGCCCCAGCATTTT. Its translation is CASSRGVSNQPQHF.

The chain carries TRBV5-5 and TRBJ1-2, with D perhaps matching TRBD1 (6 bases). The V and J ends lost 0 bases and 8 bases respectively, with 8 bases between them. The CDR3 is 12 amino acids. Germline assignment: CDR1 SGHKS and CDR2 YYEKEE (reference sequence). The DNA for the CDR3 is TGTGCCAGCAGCTTGGACAGGGAAGGCTACACCTTC. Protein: CASSLDREGYTF.

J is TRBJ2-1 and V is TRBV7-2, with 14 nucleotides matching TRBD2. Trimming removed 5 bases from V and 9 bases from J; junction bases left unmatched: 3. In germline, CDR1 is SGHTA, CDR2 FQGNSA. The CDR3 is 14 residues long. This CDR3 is CASSPGTSGGEQFF. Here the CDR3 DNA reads TGTGCCAGCAGCCCGGGGACTAGCGGGGGTGAGCAGTTCTTC.

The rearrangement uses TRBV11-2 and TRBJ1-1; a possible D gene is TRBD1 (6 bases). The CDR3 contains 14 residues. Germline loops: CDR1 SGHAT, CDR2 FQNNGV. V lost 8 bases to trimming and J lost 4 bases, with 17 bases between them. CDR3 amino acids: CASGRQGSVTEAFF. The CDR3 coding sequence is TGTGCCAGCGGACGTCAGGGGTCCGTCACTGAAGCTTTCTTT.

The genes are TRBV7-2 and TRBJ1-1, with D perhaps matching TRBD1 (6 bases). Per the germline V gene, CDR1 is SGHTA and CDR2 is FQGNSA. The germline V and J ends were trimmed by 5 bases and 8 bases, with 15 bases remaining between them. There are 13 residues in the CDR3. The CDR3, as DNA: TGTGCCAGCAGCCTCGACCGGGACATCGAAGCTTTCTTT. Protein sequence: CASSLDRDIEAFF.

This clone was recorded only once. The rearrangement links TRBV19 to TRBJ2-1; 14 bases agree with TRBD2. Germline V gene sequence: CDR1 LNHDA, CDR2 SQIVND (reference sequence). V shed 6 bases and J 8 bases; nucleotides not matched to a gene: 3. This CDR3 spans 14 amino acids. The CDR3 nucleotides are TGTGCCAGTAGCGGGACTAGCGGGGGCTATGAGCAGTTCTTC. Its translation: CASSGTSGGYEQFF.

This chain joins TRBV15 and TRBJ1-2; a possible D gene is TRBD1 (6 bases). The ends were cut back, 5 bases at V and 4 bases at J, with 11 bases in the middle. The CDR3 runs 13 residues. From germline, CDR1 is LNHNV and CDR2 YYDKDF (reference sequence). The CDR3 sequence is CATSPDRRYGYTF. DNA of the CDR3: TGTGCCACCAGCCCAGACAGGCGCTATGGCTACACCTTC. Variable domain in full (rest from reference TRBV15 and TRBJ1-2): DAMVIQNPRYQVTQFGKPVTLSCSQTLNHNVMYWYQQKSSQAPKLLFHYYDKDFNNEADTPDNFQSRRPNTSFCFLDIRSPGLGDTAMYLCATSPDRRYGYTFGSGTRLTVV.

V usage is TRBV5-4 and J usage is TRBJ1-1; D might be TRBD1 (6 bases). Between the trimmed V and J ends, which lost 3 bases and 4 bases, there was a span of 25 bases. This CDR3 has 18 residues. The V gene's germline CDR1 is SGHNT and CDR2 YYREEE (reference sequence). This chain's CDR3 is CASSSKGGGPRSSTEAFF. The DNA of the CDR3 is TGTGCCAGCAGCTCAAAGGGGGGGGGCCCCAGGAGTTCCACTGAAGCTTTCTTT.

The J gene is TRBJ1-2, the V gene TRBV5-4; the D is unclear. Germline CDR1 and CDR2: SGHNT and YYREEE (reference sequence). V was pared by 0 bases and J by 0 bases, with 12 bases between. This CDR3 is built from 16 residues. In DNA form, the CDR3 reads TGTGCCAGCAGCTTGGATTCTAACAGTGCTAACTATGGCTACACCTTC. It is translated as CASSLDSNSANYGYTF.